This T cell receptor (beta chain) was identified during a study of cytomegalovirus exposure and HLA in healthy donors. Across the whole study: Unique TCR beta sequences numbering 120 million or so came from 150 million to 200 million T cells in an earlier analysis.

The V end was cut by 2 bases, the J end by 9 bases, with 9 bases between. CDR3 size: 12 residues. Germline assignment: CDR1 SGDLS and CDR2 YYNGEE. Study-wide results and caveats: The only immune exposure information that was available was CMV serostatus.

With 60 Vbeta and 13 Jbeta primers, the PCR was carried out. Profiled with immunoSEQ multiplex PCR; TCRdb holds only in-frame clones, not every one. The sample shows approximately 190,000 clones, 81% of them seen only once. As regards this clone: No antigen is known for it.

J is TRBJ2-1 and V is TRBV9; D gene uncertain. The sequence came from a man aged 35 to 55 in good health and CMV-seropositive. Sequenced sample: PBMCs. CDR3 sequence (DNA): TGTGCCAGCAGCGTTCTTGGCAGTGAGCAGTTCTTC. It translates to CASSVLGSEQFF.